This T cell receptor beta chain was sequenced for a study of metastatic and nonmetastatic thyroid tumors. Study information: Repertoires from blood and tumor or nodule tissue of malignant and benign thyroid patients were compared.

In the authors' workflow: Building a distant-metastasis classifier for papillary thyroid cancer drew on CDR3 differences across clinicopathological groups. TCRdb re-called clones via MiXCR from the PCR reads. V and J calls and clone size were set by TCRdb, not the authors. The sample carries more than 20,000 clones, roughly 24% recorded once. All patients were treatment-naive before thyroid surgery. Study results and caveats: Significantly higher TCR beta diversity was reportedly seen in malignant thyroid tumors than benign nodules, in blood and tumor.

This clone was counted at least ten times. Its antigen is not identified. V lost 8 bases and J lost 4, with 14 bases in between. The CDR3 sequence is 13 residues long. The germline V gene encodes CDR1 SNHLY and CDR2 FYNNEI. This TCR was recovered from a female donor with papillary thyroid cancer or a benign thyroid nodule (not recorded which). Some clones in this sample may be carry-over from other donors' samples. Sequencing was carried out using tumor tissue. The chain links TRBV2 to TRBJ1-1; D is undetermined. The CDR3 coding sequence is TGTGCCAGCCTTAGAAATTTAGGCACTGAAGCTTTCTTT. Translation: CASLRNLGTEAFF.